The clone carrying this TCR beta chain was recorded at least ten times. The data originate from a study of T cells in Graves' hyperthyroidism and ophthalmopathy. RNA transcripts provided the source from which TCR beta CDR3 regions were amplified. HTBI primers were the set used in a first-round RT-PCR of the TCR CDR3. TCRdb independently ran MiXCR on the multiplex PCR reads; one entry per CDR3 protein. The sample gives 35,000 to 45,000 distinct CDR3 sequences, roughly 50% of which show up once; about a sixth is in the top ten. With 7 bases removed from V and 2 bases from J, the gap between germline ends came to 11 bases. This CDR3 spans 13 amino acids. Germline V gene data show CDR1 as WSHSY and CDR2 as SAAADI.

This TCR derives from a man in his forties with Graves' ophthalmopathy. V and J are TRBV10-2 and TRBJ1-1; tentative D call: TRBD1 (6 bases). Sequences were obtained from blood. CDR3 DNA sequence: TGCGCCAGCACCTTGACAGGAAACACTGAAGCTTTCTTT. Protein sequence: CASTLTGNTEAFF.